This TCR beta chain was identified in a study of beta chain features in type 1 diabetes. Study in general: Sorted cells from all samples, numbering fewer than 120,000,000, were examined.

The CDR3 sequence is 16 residues long. Points on this clone: Its antigen is not known.

Isolation of CD4+ naive, central memory, regulatory and stem cell-like memory cells was achieved by sorting via CD45RO/CCR7/CD25/CD127/CD95/CD27. The isolated RNA, all of it, was reverse transcribed, so expressed TCRB transcripts were what got sequenced. Only in-frame clones appear in the TCRdb table, and some are missing; sequencing was by immunoSEQ multiplex PCR. Seen here are some 900,000 clones, about a sixth observed once, and the top ten hold 0.023%. General observations from the study: Patients with Type 1 diabetes showed moderately but significantly shorter TCRB CDR3s in all four CD4+ subsets.

The sequenced sample was naive CD4+ T cells from blood. This sequence originates from a woman younger than 30 in good health. The chain recombines TRBV1 with TRBJ2-1; the D call TRBD2 from the table was never checked on the DNA. TRBV1 is a documented pseudogene. The CDR3 loop reads CTSSQEGEGWYNEQFF. The CDR3 DNA reads as TGCACCAGCAGCCAAGAGGGGGAGGGCTGGTACAATGAGCAGTTCTTC.